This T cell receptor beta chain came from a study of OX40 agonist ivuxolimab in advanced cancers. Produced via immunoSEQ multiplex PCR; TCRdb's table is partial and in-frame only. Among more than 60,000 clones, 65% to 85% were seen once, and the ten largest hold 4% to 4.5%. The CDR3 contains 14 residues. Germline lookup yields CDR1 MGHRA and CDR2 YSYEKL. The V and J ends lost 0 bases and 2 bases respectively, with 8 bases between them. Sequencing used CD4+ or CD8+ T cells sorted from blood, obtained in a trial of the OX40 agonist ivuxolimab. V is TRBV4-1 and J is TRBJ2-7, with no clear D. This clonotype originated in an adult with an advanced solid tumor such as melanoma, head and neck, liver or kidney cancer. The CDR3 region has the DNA TGCGCCAGCAGCCAAGAAGGCAGTCCCTACGAGCAGTACTTC. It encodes CASSQEGSPYEQYF.